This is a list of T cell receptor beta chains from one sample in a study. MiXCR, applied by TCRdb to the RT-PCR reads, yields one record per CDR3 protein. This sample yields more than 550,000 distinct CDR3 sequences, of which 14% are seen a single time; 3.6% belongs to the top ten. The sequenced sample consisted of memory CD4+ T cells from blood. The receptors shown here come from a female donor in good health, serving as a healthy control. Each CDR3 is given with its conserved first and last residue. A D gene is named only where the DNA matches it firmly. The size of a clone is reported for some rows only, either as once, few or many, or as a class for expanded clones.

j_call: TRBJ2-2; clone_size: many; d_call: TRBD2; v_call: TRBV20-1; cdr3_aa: CSALRVAGGTGELFF; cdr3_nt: TGCAGTGCTCTACGGGTAGCGGGAGGAACCGGGGAGCTGTTTTTT
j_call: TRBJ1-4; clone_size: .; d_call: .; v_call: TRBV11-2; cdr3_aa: CASSPPETAEKLFF; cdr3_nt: TGTGCCAGCAGCCCGCCTGAGACGGCTGAAAAACTGTTTTTT
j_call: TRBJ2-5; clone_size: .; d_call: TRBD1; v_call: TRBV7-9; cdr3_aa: CASSFGTAIQETQYF; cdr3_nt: TGTGCCAGCAGCTTTGGGACAGCCATTCAAGAGACCCAGTACTTC
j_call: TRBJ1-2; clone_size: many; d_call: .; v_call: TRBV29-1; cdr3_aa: CSVGGGSGYGYTF; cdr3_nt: TGCAGCGTGGGGGGGGGCAGCGGCTATGGCTACACCTTC
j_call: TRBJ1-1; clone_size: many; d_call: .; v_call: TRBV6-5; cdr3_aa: CASSSKVGGLGTEAFF; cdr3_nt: TGTGCCAGCAGTTCCAAAGTAGGGGGACTGGGCACTGAAGCTTTCTTT
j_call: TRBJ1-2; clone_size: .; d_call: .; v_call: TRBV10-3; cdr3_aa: CAITVGQGSNYGYTF; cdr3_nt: TGTGCCATCACAGTTGGGCAGGGAAGCAACTATGGCTACACCTTC
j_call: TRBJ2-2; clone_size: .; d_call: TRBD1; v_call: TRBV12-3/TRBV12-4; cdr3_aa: CASSLSQGATGELFF; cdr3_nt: TGTGCCAGCAGTTTGAGTCAGGGGGCCACCGGGGAGCTGTTTTTT
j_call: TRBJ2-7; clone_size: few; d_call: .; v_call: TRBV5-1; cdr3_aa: CASSTGGEGLEQYF; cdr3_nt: TGCGCCAGCAGCACAGGCGGCGAGGGTCTCGAGCAGTACTTC
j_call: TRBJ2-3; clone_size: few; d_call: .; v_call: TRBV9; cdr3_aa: CASSVVTGHADTQYF; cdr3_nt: TGTGCCAGCAGCGTAGTCACGGGACACGCAGATACGCAGTATTTT
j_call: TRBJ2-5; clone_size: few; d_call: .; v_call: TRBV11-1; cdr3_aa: CASSRDNTGIQETQYF; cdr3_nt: TGTGCCAGCAGCCGAGACAATACGGGCATTCAAGAGACCCAGTACTTC
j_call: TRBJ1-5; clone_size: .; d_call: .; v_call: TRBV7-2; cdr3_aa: CASSLFPRTGNQPQHF; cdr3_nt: TGTGCCAGCAGCTTATTCCCCAGGACCGGCAATCAGCCCCAGCATTTT
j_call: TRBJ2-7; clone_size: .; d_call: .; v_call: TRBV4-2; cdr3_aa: CASSQPDGGRIYEQYF; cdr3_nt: TGTGCCAGCAGCCAACCGGACGGGGGGCGAATCTACGAGCAGTACTTC
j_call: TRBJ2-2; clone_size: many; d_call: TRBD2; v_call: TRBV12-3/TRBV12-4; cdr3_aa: CASRPPGGTGELFF; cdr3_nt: TGTGCCAGCAGACCCCCGGGAGGCACCGGGGAGCTGTTTTTT
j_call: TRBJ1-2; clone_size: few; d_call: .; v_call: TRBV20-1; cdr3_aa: CSARVPGRYGYTF; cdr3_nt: TGCAGTGCTAGAGTTCCAGGGCGCTATGGCTACACCTTC
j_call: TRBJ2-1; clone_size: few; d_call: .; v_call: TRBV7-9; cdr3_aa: CASSLMTSDNEQFF; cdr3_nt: TGTGCCAGCAGCTTAATGACTAGTGACAATGAGCAGTTCTTC
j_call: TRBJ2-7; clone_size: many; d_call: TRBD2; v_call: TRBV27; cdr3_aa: CASRGDQRGFYEQYF; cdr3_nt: TGTGCCAGCAGGGGGGATCAGCGGGGGTTCTACGAGCAGTACTTC
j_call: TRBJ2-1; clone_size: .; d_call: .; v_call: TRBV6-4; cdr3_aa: CASSEGDGGRQFF; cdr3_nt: TGTGCCAGCAGTGAGGGTGACGGGGGCCGGCAGTTCTTC
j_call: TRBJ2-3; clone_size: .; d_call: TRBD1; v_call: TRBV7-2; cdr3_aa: CASSPRQGSDSDTQYF; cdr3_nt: TGTGCCAGCAGCCCGAGACAGGGGAGTGATTCAGATACGCAGTATTTT
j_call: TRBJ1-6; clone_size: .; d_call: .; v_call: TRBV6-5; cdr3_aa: CASSYGQNLNSPLHF; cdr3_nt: TGTGCCAGCAGTTACGGACAGAATTTAAATTCACCCCTCCACTTT
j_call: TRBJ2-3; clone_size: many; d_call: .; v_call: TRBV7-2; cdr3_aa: CASSIAYTDTQYF; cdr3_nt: TGTGCCAGCAGCATCGCATACACAGATACGCAGTATTTT
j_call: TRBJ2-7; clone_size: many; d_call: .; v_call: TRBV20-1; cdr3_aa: CSASRDVTYEQYF; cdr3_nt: TGCAGTGCTAGTAGGGACGTTACCTACGAGCAGTACTTC
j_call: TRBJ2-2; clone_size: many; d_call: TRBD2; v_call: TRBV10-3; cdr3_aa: CAIRQASGTNTGELFF; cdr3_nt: TGTGCCATCAGGCAGGCTAGCGGAACGAACACCGGGGAGCTGTTTTTT
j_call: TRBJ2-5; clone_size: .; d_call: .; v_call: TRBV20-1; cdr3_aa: CSAHKRETQYF; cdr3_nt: TGCAGTGCCCATAAGCGGGAGACCCAGTACTTC
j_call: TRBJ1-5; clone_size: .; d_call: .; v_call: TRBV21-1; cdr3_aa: CASSKWGGGVTNQPQHF; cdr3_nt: TGTGCCAGCAGCAAATGGGGTGGGGGGGTCACCAATCAGCCCCAGCATTTT
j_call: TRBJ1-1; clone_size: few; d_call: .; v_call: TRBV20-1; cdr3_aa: CSARDGRAGLNTEAFF; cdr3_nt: TGCAGTGCTAGAGATGGAAGGGCGGGACTTAACACTGAAGCTTTCTTT
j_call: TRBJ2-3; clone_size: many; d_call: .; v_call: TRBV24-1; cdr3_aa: CATSDPARSTDTQYF; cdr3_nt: TGTGCCACCAGTGACCCCGCCCGGAGCACAGATACGCAGTATTTT
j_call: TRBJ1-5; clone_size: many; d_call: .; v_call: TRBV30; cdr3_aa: CAWSALIGNQPQHF; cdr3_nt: TGTGCCTGGAGTGCCCTCATTGGGAATCAGCCCCAGCATTTT
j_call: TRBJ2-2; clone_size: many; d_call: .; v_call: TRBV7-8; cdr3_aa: CASSLYAAGGTTGELFF; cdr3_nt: TGTGCCAGCAGCTTATACGCGGCAGGGGGGACAACCGGGGAGCTGTTTTTT
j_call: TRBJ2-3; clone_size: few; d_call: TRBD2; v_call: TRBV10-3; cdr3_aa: CAISGEAGGGLDTQYF; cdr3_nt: TGTGCCATCAGTGGAGAAGCGGGAGGTGGGTTAGATACGCAGTATTTT
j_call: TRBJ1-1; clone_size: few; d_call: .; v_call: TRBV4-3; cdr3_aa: CASSQGLRNTEAFF; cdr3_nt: TGCGCCAGCAGCCAAGGACTGAGGAACACTGAAGCTTTCTTT
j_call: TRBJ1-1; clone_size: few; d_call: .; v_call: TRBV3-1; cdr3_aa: CASSQDWEEAFF; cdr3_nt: TGTGCCAGCAGCCAAGATTGGGAGGAAGCTTTCTTT
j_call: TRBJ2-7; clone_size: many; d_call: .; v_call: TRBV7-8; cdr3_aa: CASTPDPTYEQYF; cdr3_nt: TGTGCCAGCACCCCGGACCCTACCTACGAGCAGTACTTC
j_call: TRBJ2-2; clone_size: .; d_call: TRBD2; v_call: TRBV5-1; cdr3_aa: CASSFLSLAGDELFF; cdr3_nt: TGCGCCAGCAGCTTTTTGTCGTTAGCGGGAGATGAGCTGTTTTTT
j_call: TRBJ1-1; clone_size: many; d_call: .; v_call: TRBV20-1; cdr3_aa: CSAPRDNPNTEAFF; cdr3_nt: TGCAGTGCCCCGAGGGACAATCCGAACACTGAAGCTTTCTTT
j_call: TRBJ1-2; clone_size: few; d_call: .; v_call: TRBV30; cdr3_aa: CAWSGGSYGYTF; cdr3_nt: TGTGCCTGGAGCGGGGGGAGCTATGGCTACACCTTC
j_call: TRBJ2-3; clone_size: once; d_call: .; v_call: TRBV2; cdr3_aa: CVLGHSSRADTQYF; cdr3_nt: TGTGTCCTAGGACACTCAAGTCGCGCAGATACGCAGTATTTT
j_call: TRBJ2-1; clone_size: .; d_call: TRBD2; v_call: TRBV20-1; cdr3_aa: CSARDAGGGNEQFF; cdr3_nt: TGCAGTGCTAGAGATGCGGGAGGGGGTAATGAGCAGTTCTTC
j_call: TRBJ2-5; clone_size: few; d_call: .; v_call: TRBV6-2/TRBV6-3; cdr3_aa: CASTRGGIETQYF; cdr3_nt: TGTGCCAGCACGAGGGGCGGGATAGAGACCCAGTACTTC
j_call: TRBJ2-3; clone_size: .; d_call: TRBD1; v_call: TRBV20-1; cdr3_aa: CSASGTGSTDTQYF; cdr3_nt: TGCAGTGCTAGCGGGACAGGGAGTACAGATACGCAGTATTTT
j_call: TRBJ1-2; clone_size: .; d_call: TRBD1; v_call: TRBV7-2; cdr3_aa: CASSSTGTGNNGYTF; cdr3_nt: TGTGCCAGCAGCTCCACCGGGACAGGGAATAATGGCTACACCTTC
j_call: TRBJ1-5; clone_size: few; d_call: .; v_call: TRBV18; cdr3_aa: CASSPHYNQPQHF; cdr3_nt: TGTGCCAGCTCACCCCACTACAATCAGCCCCAGCATTTT
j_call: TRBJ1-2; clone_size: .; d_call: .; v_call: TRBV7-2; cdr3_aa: CASSLEQVPNYGYTF; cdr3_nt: TGTGCCAGCAGCTTAGAGCAGGTCCCTAACTATGGCTACACCTTC
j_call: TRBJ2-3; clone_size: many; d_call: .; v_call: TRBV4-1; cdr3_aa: CASSQTSSPDTQYF; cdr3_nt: TGCGCCAGCAGCCAGACTTCTTCCCCAGATACGCAGTATTTT
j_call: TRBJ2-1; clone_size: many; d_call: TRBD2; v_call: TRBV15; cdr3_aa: CATSNTGRGRDNEQFF; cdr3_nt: TGTGCCACCAGCAATACCGGGCGCGGGAGGGACAATGAGCAGTTCTTC
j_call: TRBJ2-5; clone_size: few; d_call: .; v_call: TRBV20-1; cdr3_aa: CRPFRRQGEETQYF; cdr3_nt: TGCAGACCATTTAGGAGGCAGGGTGAAGAGACCCAGTACTTC
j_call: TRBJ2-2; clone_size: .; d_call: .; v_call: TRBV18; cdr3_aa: CASSPTDTGELFF; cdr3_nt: TGTGCCAGCTCACCAACGGATACCGGGGAGCTGTTTTTT
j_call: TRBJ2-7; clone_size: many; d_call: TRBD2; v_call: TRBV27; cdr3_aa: CASRSGNGHEQYF; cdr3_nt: TGTGCCAGCCGTAGCGGGAATGGGCACGAGCAGTACTTC
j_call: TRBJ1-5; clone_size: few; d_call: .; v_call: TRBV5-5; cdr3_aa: CASSDVSNQPQHF; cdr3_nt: TGTGCCAGCAGTGACGTTAGCAATCAGCCCCAGCATTTT
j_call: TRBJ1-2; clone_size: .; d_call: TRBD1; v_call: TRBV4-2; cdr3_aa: CASSLYLGQGARGYTF; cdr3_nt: TGTGCCAGCAGTCTCTACCTGGGACAGGGGGCCCGCGGCTACACCTTC
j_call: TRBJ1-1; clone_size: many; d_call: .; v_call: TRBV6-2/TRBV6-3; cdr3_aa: CASSILAGTEAFF; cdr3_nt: TGTGCCAGCAGTATACTCGCGGGAACTGAAGCTTTCTTT
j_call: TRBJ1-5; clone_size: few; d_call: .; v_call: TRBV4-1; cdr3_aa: CASSQDIIGPYNQPQHF; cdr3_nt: TGCGCCAGCAGCCAAGATATTATTGGGCCCTACAATCAGCCCCAGCATTTT
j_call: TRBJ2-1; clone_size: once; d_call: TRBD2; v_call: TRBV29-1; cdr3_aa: CSVGGRNRTFLAGLGEQFF; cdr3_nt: TGCAGCGTTGGGGGGCGAAACAGGACCTTTCTAGCGGGCCTCGGTGAGCAGTTCTTC
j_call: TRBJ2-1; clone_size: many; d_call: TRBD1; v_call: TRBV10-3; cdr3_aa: CAISEQLTGGYNEQFF; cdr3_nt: TGTGCCATCAGTGAGCAGTTGACAGGGGGTTACAATGAGCAGTTCTTC
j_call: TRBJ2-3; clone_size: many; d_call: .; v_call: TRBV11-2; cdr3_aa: CASSGGDTQYF; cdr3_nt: TGTGCCAGCAGCGGAGGAGATACGCAGTATTTT